This T cell receptor beta chain was identified during a study of PD-L1 blockade in urothelial cancer. Study in general: Males with urothelial cancer arising in the bladder constituted about 90% of the roughly 30 patients. General observations from the study: Expansion of tumor-associated blood clones at 3 weeks was greater in durable-benefit patients.

Spike-ins of synthetic TCR analog templates went into each PCR. The repertoire was sequenced with immunoSEQ multiplex PCR; TCRdb's copy has only in-frame clones and lacks some. In the table there are 60,000 to 70,000 clones, 81% of which are singletons. Stated time point: pretreatment peripheral blood. Urothelial carcinoma in patients was locally advanced or metastatic. The length of the CDR3 is 15 residues. The V end was cut by 0 bases, the J end by 4 bases, with 13 bases between. Germline CDR1 and CDR2: SGDLS and YYNGEE. Concerning this clone: The antigen is unknown.

This TCR derives from a man in his 70s with urothelial cancer. This chain connects TRBV9 to TRBJ1-1, with a weak D call TRBD1 (5 bases). Here the sequenced sample was PBMCs, taken around atezolizumab (anti-PD-L1) treatment. The CDR3 is CASSVEEGLGTEAFF. The CDR3 DNA reads as TGTGCCAGCAGCGTAGAGGAGGGACTGGGCACTGAAGCTTTCTTT.